A single sample is the source of the 4 T cell receptor beta chains below, sequenced in a study of Ad26.COV2.S vaccination and SARS-CoV-2 variants. Generated by immunoSEQ multiplex PCR, the TCRdb table keeps only in-frame clones and is missing some. The profile shows about 100,000 clones, around 80% of them singletons. This specimen consisted of peripheral blood, obtained after recovery from COVID-19. The receptor set was obtained from a human donor who had recovered from COVID-19.

This clone has a single count. The V and J genes are TRBV29-1 and TRBJ2-7; 7 nucleotides match TRBD2. V lost 5 bases to trimming and J lost 7 bases; unmatched junction nucleotides: 5. The CDR3 is 11 residues long. In germline, CDR1 is SQVTM, CDR2 ANQGSEA. The CDR3 loop is CSVQRGYEQYF. CDR3 coding DNA: TGCAGCGTTCAGCGGGGTTATGAGCAGTACTTC.

The rearrangement links TRBV4-2 to TRBJ2-1; 9 nucleotides agree with TRBD2. Germline values: CDR1 LGHNA, CDR2 YNFKEQ. V shed 0 bases, J shed 4 bases, and the junction held 7 bases outside the gene matches. This CDR3 is 17 amino acids long. The CDR3 nucleotides read TGTGCCAGCAGCCAAGATATAACGGCGGGGGGGTACAATGAGCAGTTCTTC. Translating gives CASSQDITAGGYNEQFF.

J is TRBJ2-3 and V is TRBV2; perhaps TRBD2 as D (5 bases). Deletions cut 4 bases from V and 2 bases from J, with 13 bases between. The CDR3 runs to 15 residues. Germline CDR1 and CDR2: SNHLY and FYNNEI. CDR3 residues: CASSGDYFSTDTQYF. The CDR3 DNA sequence: TGTGCCAGCAGTGGAGACTACTTTTCCACAGATACGCAGTATTTT.

This sequence joins TRBV12-5 and TRBJ2-2; D possibly corresponds to TRBD1 (5 bases). The V end lost 3 bases, the J end lost 7 bases, and 9 bases lay between the germline ends. The CDR3 extends over 13 amino acids. Germline loops: CDR1 LGHNT, CDR2 FRNRAP. The CDR3 here is CASGLGEIGELFF. The CDR3 coding sequence is TGTGCTAGTGGTTTAGGGGAAATCGGGGAGCTGTTTTTT.